A selection of T cell receptor beta chains follows, all from one sample in a study of T-cell memory formation after mild COVID-19. One entry per CDR3 protein results from TCRdb running MiXCR on the 5' RACE reads. This sample yields roughly 620,000 distinct CDR3 sequences, of which around 17% are seen a single time; more than 10% belongs to the top ten. Material for sequencing was PBMCs or a T cell subset sorted from them (not recorded which). These receptors all come from an adult woman who had mild COVID-19 (a few samples of this study predate the infection). Cell type and time point are not known. CDR3s include the opening cysteine and the closing phenylalanine or tryptophan. A D gene is named only where the DNA matches it firmly. Clone size appears in some rows only: once, few, many, or a class for an expanded clone.

J gene | D gene | V gene | clone size | CDR3 protein | CDR3 DNA
TRBJ2-2 | - | TRBV7-2 | - | CASSLEVRGDGELFF | TGTGCCAGCAGCTTAGAGGTCAGGGGGGACGGGGAGCTGTTTTTT
TRBJ2-1 | TRBD2 | TRBV7-9 | - | CASSLVLAGRYNEQFF | TGTGCCAGCAGCTTAGTACTAGCGGGACGCTACAATGAGCAGTTCTTC
TRBJ2-5 | TRBD2 | TRBV6-2/TRBV6-3 | few | CASSYSREAGGETQYF | TGTGCCAGCAGTTACTCGAGAGAAGCGGGAGGGGAGACCCAGTACTTC
TRBJ2-5 | - | TRBV4-1 | - | CASSQALDGVPQETQYF | TGCGCCAGCAGCCAAGCCCTGGACGGAGTTCCACAAGAGACCCAGTACTTC
TRBJ2-3 | - | TRBV7-9 | - | CASSLPLYGEYF | TGTGCCAGCAGCTTACCCCTCTACGGGGAGTATTTT
TRBJ1-2 | TRBD1 | TRBV7-2 | - | CASSRTGGVEGYTF | TGTGCCAGCAGCCGTACAGGGGGCGTAGAAGGCTACACCTTC
TRBJ2-7 | TRBD1 | TRBV10-3 | few | CAISLGQGSYEQYF | TGTGCCATCAGTCTGGGACAGGGCTCCTACGAGCAGTACTTC
TRBJ1-6 | - | TRBV18 | - | CASSPSVIDSPLHF | TGTGCCAGCTCACCGAGTGTCATAGATTCACCCCTCCACTTT
TRBJ2-5 | TRBD1 | TRBV18 | - | CASSADRSLETQYF | TGTGCCAGCTCAGCGGACAGGAGCCTGGAGACCCAGTACTTC
TRBJ2-3 | - | TRBV10-2 | - | CASSEWSRDTQYF | TGCGCCAGCAGTGAGTGGTCGAGGGATACGCAGTATTTT
TRBJ2-3 | - | TRBV9 | few | CASSVGTLPRTDTQYF | TGTGCCAGCAGCGTAGGGACCCTCCCCCGCACAGATACGCAGTATTTT
TRBJ1-1 | TRBD1 | TRBV6-2/TRBV6-3 | - | CASSYQIRDRGDTEAFF | TGTGCCAGCAGTTACCAGATTCGGGACAGGGGGGACACTGAAGCTTTCTTT
TRBJ2-7 | - | TRBV5-6 | - | CASSLVPGSFQGEQYF | TGTGCCAGCAGCTTGGTACCCGGATCGTTCCAGGGCGAGCAGTACTTC
TRBJ2-7 | - | TRBV7-2 | - | CASSAREGYEQYF | TGTGCCAGCAGCGCCCGAGAGGGGTACGAGCAGTACTTC
TRBJ2-3 | TRBD2 | TRBV7-2 | - | CASSQRDSTDTQYF | TGTGCCAGCAGTCAGCGGGACAGCACAGATACGCAGTATTTT
TRBJ2-7 | TRBD2 | TRBV4-2 | - | CASSQTGGPSYEQYF | TGTGCCAGCAGCCAAACGGGGGGGCCGAGCTACGAGCAGTACTTC
TRBJ2-2 | TRBD1 | TRBV24-1 | - | CATSDQGDVTGELFF | TGTGCCACCAGTGATCAGGGGGATGTCACCGGGGAGCTGTTTTTT
TRBJ1-2 | TRBD1 | TRBV29-1 | few | CSVEPGQNYGYTF | TGCAGCGTTGAGCCGGGACAGAACTATGGCTACACCTTC
TRBJ1-4 | - | TRBV4-1 | - | CASSQDNTGAANEKLFF | TGCGCCAGCAGCCAAGATAACACCGGCGCTGCGAATGAAAAACTGTTTTTT
TRBJ2-2 | - | TRBV6-2/TRBV6-3 | - | CASSSYGTGELFF | TGTGCCAGCAGCAGTTATGGGACCGGGGAGCTGTTTTTT
TRBJ2-3 | - | TRBV5-4 | few | CASSLTGARADTQYF | TGTGCCAGCAGCTTGACGGGGGCCAGGGCAGATACGCAGTATTTT
TRBJ2-3 | TRBD2 | TRBV9 | few | CASSVGGGASTDTQYF | TGTGCCAGCAGCGTAGGCGGGGGAGCTAGCACAGATACGCAGTATTTT
TRBJ1-1 | TRBD1 | TRBV2 | - | CAAPGGLEAFF | TGTGCCGCACCAGGGGGTCTTGAAGCTTTCTTT
TRBJ2-1 | TRBD2 | TRBV5-1 | few | CASSFTSGRDSYNEQFF | TGCGCCAGCAGCTTTACTAGCGGGCGGGATTCCTACAATGAGCAGTTCTTC
TRBJ1-6 | TRBD1 | TRBV20-1 | - | CSATGTGPSYNSPLHF | TGCAGTGCGACCGGGACAGGGCCCTCCTATAATTCACCCCTCCACTTT
TRBJ2-7 | - | TRBV5-1 | - | CASSQDSYLYEQYF | TGCGCCAGCAGCCAGGACAGCTACCTCTACGAGCAGTACTTC
TRBJ1-1 | - | TRBV4-1 | few | CASSQDLTWGLTEAFF | TGCGCCAGCAGCCAAGATCTAACCTGGGGGCTAACTGAAGCTTTCTTT
TRBJ2-3 | TRBD2 | TRBV7-2 | many | CASSSDGAGVTDTQYF | TGTGCCAGCAGCTCCGACGGAGCGGGGGTCACAGATACGCAGTATTTT
TRBJ2-1 | TRBD1 | TRBV5-1 | - | CASSHTGADPWGYNEQFF | TGCGCCAGCAGCCACACAGGGGCCGACCCTTGGGGCTACAATGAGCAGTTCTTC
TRBJ2-4 | TRBD1 | TRBV2 | few | CASSGDRENIQYF | TGTGCCAGCAGTGGGGACAGAGAAAACATTCAGTACTTC
TRBJ2-3 | - | TRBV12-3/TRBV12-4 | - | CARSLRAGTDTQYF | TGTGCCAGAAGTTTAAGGGCGGGCACAGATACGCAGTATTTT
TRBJ2-3 | TRBD2 | TRBV4-1 | many | CASSHYGLGTDTQYF | TGCGCCAGCAGCCACTACGGACTAGGCACAGATACGCAGTATTTT
TRBJ2-7 | TRBD1 | TRBV6-1 | many | CASRGKTGSSYEQYF | TGTGCCAGCAGGGGGAAGACAGGGTCAAGTTACGAGCAGTACTTC
TRBJ2-1 | TRBD2 | TRBV7-2 | - | CASSLTGTSAYNEQFF | TGTGCCAGCAGCCTCACCGGGACTAGCGCCTACAATGAGCAGTTCTTC
TRBJ2-1 | - | TRBV11-2 | - | CASSLWGIDEQFF | TGTGCCAGCAGCTTATGGGGTATAGATGAGCAGTTCTTC
TRBJ1-1 | - | TRBV19 | - | CASSIDGGNMNTEAFF | TGTGCCAGTAGTATAGATGGGGGGAACATGAACACTGAAGCTTTCTTT
TRBJ2-7 | - | TRBV11-2 | few | CASSSGLGPYEQYF | TGTGCCAGCAGCTCTGGACTTGGCCCCTACGAGCAGTACTTC
TRBJ2-6 | - | TRBV6-5 | - | CASSPTPSGANVLTF | TGTGCCAGCAGTCCCACCCCCTCTGGGGCCAACGTCCTGACTTTC
TRBJ2-1 | - | TRBV11-2 | many | CASSQVGGFVDEQFF | TGTGCCAGCAGCCAAGTGGGGGGATTCGTCGATGAGCAGTTCTTC
TRBJ2-5 | TRBD1 | TRBV9 | few | CASSVGTGTPETQYF | TGTGCCAGCAGCGTTGGGACAGGGACTCCGGAGACCCAGTACTTC
TRBJ2-7 | - | TRBV11-1 | - | CASSLAGGTPIYEQYF | TGTGCCAGCAGCTTAGCGGGGGGCACGCCTATCTACGAGCAGTACTTC
TRBJ1-6 | - | TRBV7-9 | - | CASSFSMGYSPLHF | TGTGCCAGCAGCTTCAGTATGGGATATTCACCCCTCCACTTT
TRBJ2-1 | - | TRBV12-3/TRBV12-4 | many | CATLGPSYNEQFF | TGTGCCACCTTAGGGCCCTCCTACAATGAGCAGTTCTTC
TRBJ2-7 | - | TRBV20-1 | - | CSAPTPLKVYEQYF | TGCAGTGCTCCGACACCACTAAAGGTTTACGAGCAGTACTTC
TRBJ1-1 | TRBD1 | TRBV3-1 | few | CASRIRQGSTEAFF | TGTGCCAGCAGAATTAGACAGGGCAGTACTGAAGCTTTCTTT
TRBJ2-7 | - | TRBV6-5 | few | CASSLKGYSYEQYF | TGTGCCAGCAGTTTAAAGGGTTACTCCTACGAGCAGTACTTC
TRBJ2-2 | TRBD1 | TRBV6-5 | - | CASTPRQGARNTGELFF | TGTGCCAGCACTCCTCGACAGGGGGCTAGGAACACCGGGGAGCTGTTTTTT
TRBJ2-1 | - | TRBV7-2 | few | CASSLQGLDEQFF | TGTGCCAGCAGCTTACAAGGGTTGGATGAGCAGTTCTTC
TRBJ1-1 | - | TRBV11-3 | many | CASSLNQGNTEAFF | TGTGCCAGCAGCTTAAATCAAGGTAACACTGAAGCTTTCTTT
TRBJ2-4 | - | TRBV7-9 | few | CASSLSGAEKNIQYF | TGTGCCAGCAGCTTATCAGGGGCCGAGAAAAACATTCAGTACTTC
TRBJ1-3 | - | TRBV5-1 | - | CASSLASAGNTIYF | TGCGCCAGCAGCTTGGCCTCAGCTGGAAACACCATATATTTT
TRBJ2-3 | - | TRBV12-3/TRBV12-4 | few | CASSFRGHTDTQYF | TGTGCCAGCAGTTTTCGAGGTCACACAGATACGCAGTATTTT
TRBJ2-1 | - | TRBV15 | - | CATSRDWAGNNEQFF | TGTGCCACCAGCAGAGATTGGGCGGGGAACAATGAGCAGTTCTTC
TRBJ2-7 | - | TRBV29-1 | few | CSGTQGSPYEQYF | TGCAGCGGCACTCAGGGGTCTCCTTACGAGCAGTACTTC
TRBJ1-5 | TRBD1 | TRBV6-6 | - | CASSKLGTGSDSNQPQHF | TGTGCCAGCAGTAAGCTTGGGACAGGGTCCGATAGCAATCAGCCCCAGCATTTT
TRBJ2-7 | - | TRBV4-1 | - | CASSQVGIAVNEQYF | TGCGCCAGCAGCCAAGTTGGTATAGCAGTCAACGAGCAGTACTTC
TRBJ2-1 | TRBD1 | TRBV5-1 | few | CASSSSTGIEQFF | TGCGCCAGCAGCTCGTCGACAGGGATTGAGCAGTTCTTC